This section outlines one TCR beta chain sequence together with its context. Which antigen it targets is not known. Base qualities were left out, and no much larger clone turns up one base away. The sample comes from a study of cytomegalovirus exposure and HLA in healthy donors (dated by TCRdb to 2015 to 2018). Concerning the study at large: According to a later analysis, one platform produced both the roughly 120 validation repertoires and the 700 or so repertoires of the first cohort. High-throughput TCR immunosequencing, statistical association of individual TCRs with disease status, and machine learning were combined to predict cytomegalovirus infection status. Along with the 666-subject first cohort, a separate validation cohort of over a hundred different subjects was used. The study was designed to test whether signatures of past pathogen exposure could be identified by cataloging public T cell receptors.

Donors formed part of the validation cohort, which comprised 120 subjects and was distinct from the first cohort of some 700 subjects. Libraries were constructed by the immunoSEQ multiplex PCR assay. As for how the authors treated the data: A statistical classification framework was developed to diagnose cytomegalovirus status using the catalog of TCR beta chain sequences. The immuneACCESS repertoire file appears here via TCRdb, limited to in-frame rearrangements. These files lack a portion of the clones; in checked studies, under half of the deficit traces to unresolved V genes, and the cause of the others is not known. V and J calls and clone size are those listed in that table; D and trimming were worked out from the DNA. Within this sample are about 260,000 clones, with around 91% of them counted one time only. Around 3.1% of the sample belongs to the ten largest clones. The investigation overall reported the following: The study gave a list of 150 to 200 TCR beta chains associated with cytomegalovirus. The authors suggested that the approach could potentially be extended to other disease states and immunological phenotypes. A few of the identified cytomegalovirus-associated TCR beta chains were confirmed in vitro to be specific for cytomegalovirus antigens. The classifier was reported to diagnose cytomegalovirus status with high specificity and sensitivity in both the original and validation cohorts. A later analysis found that TCRs clustered in the first cohort also tended to co-occur in the 120 validation repertoires, with 94% of cluster scores above 0. Most TCR sequences were observed very rarely across donors, whereas some public TCRs were present in many individuals. A later analysis lacked HLA typing for the validation cohort, so it scored co-occurrence in that cohort across all 120 repertoires.

The germline V gene (reference sequence) yields SEHNR for CDR1 and FQNEAQ for CDR2. V is shortened by 1 base, J by 7 bases, and the region joining them spans 8 bases. The CDR3 has 13 amino acids, counting the end cysteine and phenylalanine. Kept here is only the CDR3 DNA, which spans 39 bases and is read in frame from base 1. The sequence derives from a woman between 25 and 40 years old in good health and CMV-seronegative. This chain is built from TRBV7-9 and TRBJ2-1; the D gene identity is not certain. The sequencing input was PBMCs. The CDR3: CASSLVTINEQFF. The sequenced DNA: TGTGCCAGCAGCTTAGTAACAATTAATGAGCAGTTCTTC.